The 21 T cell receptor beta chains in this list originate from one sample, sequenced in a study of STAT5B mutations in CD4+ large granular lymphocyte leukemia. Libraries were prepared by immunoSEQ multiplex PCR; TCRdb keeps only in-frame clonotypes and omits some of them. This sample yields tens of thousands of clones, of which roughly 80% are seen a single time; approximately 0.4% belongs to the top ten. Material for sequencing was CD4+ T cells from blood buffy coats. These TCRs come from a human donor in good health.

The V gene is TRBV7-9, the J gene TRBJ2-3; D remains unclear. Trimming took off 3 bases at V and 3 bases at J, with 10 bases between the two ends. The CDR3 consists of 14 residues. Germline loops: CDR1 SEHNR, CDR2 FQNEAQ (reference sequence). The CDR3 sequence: CASSFRLETDTQYF. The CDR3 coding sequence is TGTGCCAGCAGCTTTCGGCTAGAAACAGATACGCAGTATTTT.

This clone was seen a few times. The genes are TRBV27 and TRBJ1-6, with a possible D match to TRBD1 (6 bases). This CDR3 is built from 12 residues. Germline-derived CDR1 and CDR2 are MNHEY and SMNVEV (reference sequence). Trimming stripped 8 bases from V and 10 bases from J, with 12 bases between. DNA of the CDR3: TGTGCCAGCGCAGGGGTCGGCTCACCCCTCCACTTT. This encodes CASAGVGSPLHF.

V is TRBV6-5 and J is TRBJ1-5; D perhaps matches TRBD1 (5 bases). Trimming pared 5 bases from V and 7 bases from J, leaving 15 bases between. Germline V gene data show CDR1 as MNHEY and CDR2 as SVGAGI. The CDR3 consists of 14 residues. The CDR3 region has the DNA TGTGCCAGCAGTGACCTCAGGGAGGGACAGCCCCAGCATTTT. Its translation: CASSDLREGQPQHF.

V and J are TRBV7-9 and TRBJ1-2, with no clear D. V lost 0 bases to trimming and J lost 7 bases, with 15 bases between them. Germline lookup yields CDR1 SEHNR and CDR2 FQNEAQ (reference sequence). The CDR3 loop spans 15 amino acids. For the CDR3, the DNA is TGTGCCAGCAGCTTAGCGAGAACTGGGGTAGGTGGCTACACCTTC. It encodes CASSLARTGVGGYTF.

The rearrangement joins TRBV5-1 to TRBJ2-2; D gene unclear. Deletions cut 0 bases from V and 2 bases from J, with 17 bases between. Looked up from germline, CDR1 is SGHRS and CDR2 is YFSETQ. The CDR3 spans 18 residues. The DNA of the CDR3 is TGCGCCAGCAGCTTGGCAGGAGCCATCTCAACTAACACCGGGGAGCTGTTTTTT. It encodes CASSLAGAISTNTGELFF.

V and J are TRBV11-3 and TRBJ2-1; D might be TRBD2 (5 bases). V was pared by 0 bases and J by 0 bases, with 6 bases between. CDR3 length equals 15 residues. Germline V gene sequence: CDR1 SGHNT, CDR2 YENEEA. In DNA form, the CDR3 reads TGTGCCAGCAGCTTAGAAGGGAGCTCCTACAATGAGCAGTTCTTC. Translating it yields CASSLEGSSYNEQFF.

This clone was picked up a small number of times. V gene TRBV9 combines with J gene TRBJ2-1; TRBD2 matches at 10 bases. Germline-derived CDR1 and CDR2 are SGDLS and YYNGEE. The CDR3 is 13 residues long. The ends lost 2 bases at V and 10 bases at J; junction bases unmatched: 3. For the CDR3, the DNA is TGTGCCAGCAGCGTGCTACTAGCGGGGGAGCAGTTCTTC. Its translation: CASSVLLAGEQFF.

CDR3 coding DNA: TGTGCCAGCAGTTTTCAAACAGGGGGCGCTTTGGAAAAACTGTTTTTT. It specifies CASSFQTGGALEKLFF. V gene TRBV28 combines with J gene TRBJ1-4, with 9 bases aligning to TRBD1. Germline lookup yields CDR1 MDHEN and CDR2 SYDVKM. The CDR3 spans 16 residues. V trimming: 3 bases; J trimming: 8 bases; junction bases outside the gene matches: 10. Drawing the rest from reference TRBV28 and TRBJ1-4, the complete variable domain is DVKVTQSSRYLVKRTGEKVFLECVQDMDHENMFWYRQDPGLGLRLIYFSYDVKMKEKGDIPEGYSVSREKKERFSLILESASTNQTSMYLCASSFQTGGALEKLFFGSGTQLSVL.

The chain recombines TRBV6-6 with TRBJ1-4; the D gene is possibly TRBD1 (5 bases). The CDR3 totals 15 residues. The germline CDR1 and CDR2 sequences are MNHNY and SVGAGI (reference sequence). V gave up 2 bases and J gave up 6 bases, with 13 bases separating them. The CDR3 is CASSYPGAGDEKLFF. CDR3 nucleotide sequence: TGTGCCAGCAGTTACCCGGGCGCGGGGGATGAAAAACTGTTTTTT.

CDR3 DNA: TGTGCCAGCAGCCCCGGGGGGGGACGCGGCATTCAGTACTTC. Translating it yields CASSPGGGRGIQYF. This chain uses TRBV7-8 with TRBJ2-4; 8 positions agree with TRBD2. CDR1 and CDR2 (germline): SGHVS, FQNEAQ. V trimming: 5 bases; J trimming: 9 bases; junction bases outside the gene matches: 9. The CDR3 consists of 14 residues.

The chain's CDR3 is CASSAGTEAFF. CDR3 bases: TGTGCCAGCTCAGCGGGCACTGAAGCTTTCTTT. V usage is TRBV18 and J usage is TRBJ1-1; the D is unclear. Per germline, CDR1 KGHSH and CDR2 LQKENI. The CDR3 is 11 amino acids. With 5 bases removed from V and 4 bases from J, the gap between germline ends came to 5 bases.

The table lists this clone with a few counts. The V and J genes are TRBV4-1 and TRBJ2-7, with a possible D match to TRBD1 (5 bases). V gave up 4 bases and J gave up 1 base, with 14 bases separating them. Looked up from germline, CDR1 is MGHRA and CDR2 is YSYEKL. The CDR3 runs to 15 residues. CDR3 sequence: CASSPGHLPSYEQYF. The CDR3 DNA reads TGCGCCAGCAGCCCCGGACACCTCCCTTCCTACGAGCAGTACTTC.

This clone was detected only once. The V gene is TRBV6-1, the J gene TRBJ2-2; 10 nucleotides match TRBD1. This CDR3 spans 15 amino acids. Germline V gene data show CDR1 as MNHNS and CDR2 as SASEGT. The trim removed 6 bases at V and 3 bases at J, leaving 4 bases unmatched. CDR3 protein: CASRTTGGDTGELFF. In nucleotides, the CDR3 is TGTGCCAGCAGGACGACAGGGGGCGACACCGGGGAGCTGTTTTTT.

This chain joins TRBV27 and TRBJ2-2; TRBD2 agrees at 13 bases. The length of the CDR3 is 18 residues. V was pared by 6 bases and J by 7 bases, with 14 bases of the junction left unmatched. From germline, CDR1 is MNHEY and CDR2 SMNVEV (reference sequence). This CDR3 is CASSRSWSGTSGNGELFF. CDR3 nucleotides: TGTGCCAGCAGCAGAAGTTGGTCCGGGACTAGCGGGAACGGGGAGCTGTTTTTT.

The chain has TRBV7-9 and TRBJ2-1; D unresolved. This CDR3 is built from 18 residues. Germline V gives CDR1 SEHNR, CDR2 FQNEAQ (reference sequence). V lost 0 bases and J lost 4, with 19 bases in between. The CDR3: CASSLAAMGLLGYNEQFF. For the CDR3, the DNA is TGTGCCAGCAGCTTAGCGGCAATGGGCCTCCTGGGGTACAATGAGCAGTTCTTC.

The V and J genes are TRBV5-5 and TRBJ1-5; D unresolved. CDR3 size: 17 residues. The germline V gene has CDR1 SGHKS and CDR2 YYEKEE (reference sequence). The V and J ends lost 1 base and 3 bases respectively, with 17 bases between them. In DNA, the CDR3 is TGTGCCAGCAGCTTGAGGGCTAAAGTGTCCAACAATCAGCCCCAGCATTTT. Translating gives CASSLRAKVSNNQPQHF.

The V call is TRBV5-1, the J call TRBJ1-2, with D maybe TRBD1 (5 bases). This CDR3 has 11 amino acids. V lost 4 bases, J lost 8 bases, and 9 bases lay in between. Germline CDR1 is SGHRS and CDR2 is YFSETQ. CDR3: CASSPGSGYTF. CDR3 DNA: TGCGCCAGCAGCCCAGGGAGCGGCTACACCTTC.

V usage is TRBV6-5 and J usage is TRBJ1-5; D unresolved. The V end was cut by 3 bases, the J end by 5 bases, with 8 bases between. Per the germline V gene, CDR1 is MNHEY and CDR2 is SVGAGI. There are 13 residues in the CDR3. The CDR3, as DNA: TGTGCCAGCAGTTATCAATATGATCAGCCCCAGCATTTT. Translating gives CASSYQYDQPQHF.

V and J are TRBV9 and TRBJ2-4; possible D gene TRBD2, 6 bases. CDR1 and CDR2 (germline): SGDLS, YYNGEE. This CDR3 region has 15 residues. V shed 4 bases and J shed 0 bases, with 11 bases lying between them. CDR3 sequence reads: CASSSSGGAKNIQYF. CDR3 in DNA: TGTGCCAGCAGCTCCTCCGGGGGAGCCAAAAACATTCAGTACTTC. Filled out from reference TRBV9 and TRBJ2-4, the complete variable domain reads DSGVTQTPKHLITATGQRVTLRCSPRSGDLSVYWYQQSLDQGLQFLIQYYNGEERAKGNILERFSAQQFPDLHSELNLSSLELGDSALYFCASSSSGGAKNIQYFGAGTRLSVL.

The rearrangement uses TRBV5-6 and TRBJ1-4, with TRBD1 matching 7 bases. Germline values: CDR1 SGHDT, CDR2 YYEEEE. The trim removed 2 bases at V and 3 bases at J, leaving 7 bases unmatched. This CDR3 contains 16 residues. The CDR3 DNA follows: TGTGCCAGCAGCTTATGGCAGGGGGTAGCTAATGAAAAACTGTTTTTT. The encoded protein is CASSLWQGVANEKLFF.

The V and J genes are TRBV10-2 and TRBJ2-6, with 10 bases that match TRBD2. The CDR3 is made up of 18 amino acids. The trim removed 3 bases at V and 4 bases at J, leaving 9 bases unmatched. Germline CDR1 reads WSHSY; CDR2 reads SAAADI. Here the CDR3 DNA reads TGCGCCAGCAGTGACAGCGGGGGGGCCTATGCCGGGGCCAACGTCCTGACTTTC. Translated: CASSDSGGAYAGANVLTF.